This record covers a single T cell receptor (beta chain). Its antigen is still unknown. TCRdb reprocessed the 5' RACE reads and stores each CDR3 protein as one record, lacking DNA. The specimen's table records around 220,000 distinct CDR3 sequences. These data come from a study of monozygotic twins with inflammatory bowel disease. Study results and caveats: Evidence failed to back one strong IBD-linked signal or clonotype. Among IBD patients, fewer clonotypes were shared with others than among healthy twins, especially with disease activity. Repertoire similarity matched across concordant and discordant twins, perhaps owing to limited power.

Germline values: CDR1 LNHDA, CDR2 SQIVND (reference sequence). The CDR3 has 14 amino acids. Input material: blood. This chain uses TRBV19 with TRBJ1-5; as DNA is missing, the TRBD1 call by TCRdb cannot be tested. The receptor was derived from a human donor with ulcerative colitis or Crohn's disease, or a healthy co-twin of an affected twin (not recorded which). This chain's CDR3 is CASTLGGDSQPQHF.